This T cell receptor beta chain was sequenced for a study of T cells after yellow fever vaccination. General study points: It was a small share of clonotypes that appeared in both CD4 and CD8 compartments.

Germline V lookup: CDR1 SGHDT, CDR2 YYEEEE. With 0 bases removed from V and 3 bases from J, the gap between germline ends came to 10 bases. The CDR3 consists of 14 residues. On this clonotype itself: What it binds is unknown.

The study made its TCR cDNA through 5'RACE template switching. That step introduced a universal primer site along with UMIs. A single record per CDR3 protein comes from TCRdb applying MiXCR to the 5' RACE reads. The table records some 97,000 distinct CDR3 sequences, around 5.5% of them present only once. The clonotype was recovered from a man younger than 35 who received the YFV17D yellow fever vaccine. The material was CD8+ T cells sorted from PBMCs, obtained 10 days after the yellow fever booster vaccination. V usage is TRBV5-6 and J usage is TRBJ2-7, with D unresolved. The DNA of the CDR3 is TGTGCCAGCAGCTTGGAGCATGAGTTCTACGAGCAGTACTTC. Amino acids: CASSLEHEFYEQYF. The full variable domain, completed using reference TRBV5-6 and TRBJ2-7, is DAGVTQSPTHLIKTRGQQVTLRCSPKSGHDTVSWYQQALGQGPQFIFQYYEEEERQRGNFPDRFSGHQFPNYSSELNVNALLLGDSALYLCASSLEHEFYEQYFGPGTRLTVT.